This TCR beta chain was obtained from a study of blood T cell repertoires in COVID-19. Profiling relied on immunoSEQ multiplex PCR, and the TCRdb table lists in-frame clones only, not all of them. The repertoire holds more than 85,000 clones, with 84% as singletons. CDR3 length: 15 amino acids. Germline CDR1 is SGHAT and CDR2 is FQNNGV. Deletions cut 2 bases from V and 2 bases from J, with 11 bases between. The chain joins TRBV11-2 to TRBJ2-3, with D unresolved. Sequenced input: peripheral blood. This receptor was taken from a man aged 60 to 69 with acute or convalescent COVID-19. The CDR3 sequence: CASSLSPLVTDTQYF. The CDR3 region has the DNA TGTGCCAGCAGCTTATCCCCCTTAGTCACAGATACGCAGTATTTT.